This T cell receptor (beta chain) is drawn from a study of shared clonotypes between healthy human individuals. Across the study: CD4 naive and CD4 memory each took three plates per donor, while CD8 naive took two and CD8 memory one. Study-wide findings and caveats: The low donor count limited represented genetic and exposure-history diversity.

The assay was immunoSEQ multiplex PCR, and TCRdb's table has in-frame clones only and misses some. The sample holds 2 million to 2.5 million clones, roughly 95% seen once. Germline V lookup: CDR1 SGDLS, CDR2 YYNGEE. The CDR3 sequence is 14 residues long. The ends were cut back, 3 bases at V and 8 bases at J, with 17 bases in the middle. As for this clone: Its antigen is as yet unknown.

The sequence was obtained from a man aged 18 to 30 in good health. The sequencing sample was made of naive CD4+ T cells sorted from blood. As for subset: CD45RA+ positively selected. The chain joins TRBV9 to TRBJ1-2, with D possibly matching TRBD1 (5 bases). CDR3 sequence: CASSETGTGRGYTF. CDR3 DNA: TGTGCCAGCAGCGAAACCGGGACCGGGCGGGGCTACACCTTC.